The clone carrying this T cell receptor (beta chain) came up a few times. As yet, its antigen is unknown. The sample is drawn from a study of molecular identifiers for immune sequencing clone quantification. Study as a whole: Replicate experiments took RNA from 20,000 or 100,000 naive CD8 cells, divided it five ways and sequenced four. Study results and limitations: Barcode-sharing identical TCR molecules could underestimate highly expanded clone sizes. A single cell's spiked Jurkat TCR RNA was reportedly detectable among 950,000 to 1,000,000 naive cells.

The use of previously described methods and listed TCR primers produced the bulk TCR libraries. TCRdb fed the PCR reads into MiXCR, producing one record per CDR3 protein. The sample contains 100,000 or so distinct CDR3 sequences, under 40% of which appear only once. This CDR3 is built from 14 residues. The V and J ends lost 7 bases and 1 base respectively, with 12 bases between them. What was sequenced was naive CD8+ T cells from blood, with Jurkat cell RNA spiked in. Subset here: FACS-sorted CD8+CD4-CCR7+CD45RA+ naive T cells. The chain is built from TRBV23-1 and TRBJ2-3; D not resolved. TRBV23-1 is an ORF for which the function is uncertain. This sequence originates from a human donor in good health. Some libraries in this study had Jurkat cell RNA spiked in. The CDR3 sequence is CASNINIGTDTQYF. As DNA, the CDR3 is TGCGCCAGCAATATCAACATAGGCACAGATACGCAGTATTTT.